These 19 T cell receptor beta chains originate from one sample sequenced in a study of shared clonotypes between healthy human individuals. Data came from immunoSEQ multiplex PCR; TCRdb stores just in-frame clones and leaves some out. Of some 2,100,000 clones in the sample, just over 90% were seen once. Naive CD8 cells, CD45RO-negative and positively selected for CCR7, excluded terminally differentiated effector memory CD45RA+ cells. The sequenced material came from naive CD8+ T cells from PBMCs. The source of these receptors is a man aged 18-30 years in good health. Some clones in this sample may be carry-over from other donors' samples.

The gene calls are TRBV9 and TRBJ1-2; D possibly corresponds to TRBD1 (5 bases). V gave up 4 bases and J gave up 4 bases, with 14 bases separating them. CDR3 size: 14 residues. Germline CDR1 and CDR2: SGDLS and YYNGEE. Here the CDR3 reads CASSPGGGIYGYTF. The CDR3 coding sequence is TGTGCCAGCAGCCCTGGTGGGGGGATCTATGGCTACACCTTC.

As concerns this clone: This CDR3 is also generated by other DNA sequences in the sample. J is TRBJ2-7 and V is TRBV7-2, with D possibly matching TRBD1 (5 bases). Deletions cut 1 base from V and 0 bases from J, with 10 bases between. Germline CDR1 SGHTA, CDR2 FQGNSA. The CDR3 has 15 residues. The CDR3 loop is CASSLGRQSSYEQYF. CDR3 sequence (DNA): TGTGCCAGCAGCTTAGGTCGACAGAGCTCCTACGAGCAGTACTTC.

The chain links TRBV4-1 to TRBJ2-4; tentatively, D is TRBD1 or TRBD2 (6 bases each). The CDR3 totals 19 residues. Between the trimmed V and J ends, which lost 1 base and 2 bases, there was a span of 21 bases. Looked up from germline, CDR1 is MGHRA and CDR2 is YSYEKL. The CDR3 sequence: CASSQVQVWGADSKNIQYF. The CDR3 region has the DNA TGCGCCAGCAGCCAAGTCCAGGTCTGGGGGGCTGATTCCAAAAACATTCAGTACTTC.

This chain joins TRBV6-1 and TRBJ2-5, with D unclear. Germline-derived CDR1 and CDR2 are MNHNS and SASEGT. V was shortened by 1 base and J by 2 bases, with 14 bases between the two germline ends. The length of the CDR3 is 16 residues. CDR3 loop: CASSEVKENPQETQYF. CDR3 bases: TGTGCCAGCAGTGAAGTGAAGGAGAATCCACAAGAGACCCAGTACTTC.

The chain couples TRBV9 to TRBJ1-5, with D perhaps TRBD1 (5 bases). Trimming cost V 0 bases and J 11 bases, with 15 bases left between them. Germline CDR1 and CDR2: SGDLS and YYNGEE. This CDR3 spans 14 amino acids. CDR3 loop: CASSVGMGPRAQHF. CDR3 DNA sequence: TGTGCCAGCAGCGTAGGGATGGGACCGCGGGCCCAGCATTTT.

The J gene is TRBJ1-2, the V gene TRBV25-1; a possible D gene is TRBD1 (5 bases). The CDR3 contains 16 residues. Germline V gene lookup returns CDR1 MGHDK and CDR2 SYGVNS. V lost 5 bases, J lost 4 bases, and 20 bases lay in between. The CDR3: CASSPRQGPDLYGYTF. The CDR3 DNA sequence: TGTGCCAGCAGTCCCCGTCAGGGCCCAGACCTCTATGGCTACACCTTC.

The rearrangement joins TRBV18 to TRBJ2-1; the match to TRBD2 covers 11 bases. This CDR3 contains 16 residues. Germline CDR1 reads KGHSH; CDR2 reads LQKENI. The ends lost 2 bases at V and 4 bases at J; junction bases unmatched: 4. The CDR3 spells CASSPVGLAAYNEQFF. The DNA of the CDR3 is TGTGCCAGCTCACCAGTGGGACTAGCGGCATACAATGAGCAGTTCTTC. The variable domain in full, completed from reference TRBV18 and TRBJ2-1, reads NAGVMQNPRHLVRRRGQEARLRCSPMKGHSHVYWYRQLPEEGLKFMVYLQKENIIDESGMPKERFSAEFPKEGPSILRIQQVVRGDSAAYFCASSPVGLAAYNEQFFGPGTRLTVL.

This chain links TRBV28 with TRBJ2-2; a weak D match, TRBD2 (8 bases). The CDR3 totals 17 residues. The V end was cut by 4 bases, the J end by 10 bases, with 25 bases between. Germline V lookup: CDR1 MDHEN, CDR2 SYDVKM. CDR3 protein: CASSSLGLAGGEEELFF. The CDR3 coding sequence is TGTGCCAGCAGTTCCCTCGGACTAGCAGGGGGGGAGGAGGAGCTGTTTTTT. Based on the CDR3 plus reference TRBV28 and TRBJ2-2, the full variable domain is DVKVTQSSRYLVKRTGEKVFLECVQDMDHENMFWYRQDPGLGLRLIYFSYDVKMKEKGDIPEGYSVSREKKERFSLILESASTNQTSMYLCASSSLGLAGGEEELFFGEGSRLTVL.

The chain joins TRBV7-3 to TRBJ2-5, with 9 positions matching TRBD2. The J segment lost 2 bases and the V segment lost 2 bases, leaving 6 bases of the junction unmatched. There are 16 residues in the CDR3. Germline assignment: CDR1 SGHTA and CDR2 FQGTGA. CDR3 DNA sequence: TGTGCCAGCAGCTTAGTTCTAGCGGGAAGGCAAGAGACCCAGTACTTC. This encodes CASSLVLAGRQETQYF. The variable domain in full, completed from reference TRBV7-3 and TRBJ2-5, reads GAGVSQTPSNKVTEKGKYVELRCDPISGHTALYWYRQSLGQGPEFLIYFQGTGAADDSGLPNDRFFAVRPEGSVSTLKIQRTERGDSAVYLCASSLVLAGRQETQYFGPGTRLLVL.

This chain links TRBV6-4 with TRBJ2-1, with D unclear. The germline V gene has CDR1 MRHNA and CDR2 SNTAGT. The CDR3 is 13 residues long. Deletions cut 2 bases from V and 7 bases from J, with 9 bases between. For the CDR3, the DNA is TGTGCCAGCAGTGACGTACCTTGGAATGAGCAGTTCTTC. It codes for CASSDVPWNEQFF.

The chain links TRBV5-1 to TRBJ2-7; weak D call: TRBD2 (6 bases). From germline, CDR1 is SGHRS and CDR2 YFSETQ. The CDR3 consists of 13 residues. With 6 bases removed from V and 5 bases from J, the gap between germline ends came to 15 bases. The CDR3: CASIPNPGDEQYF. DNA for the CDR3: TGCGCCAGCATCCCGAACCCGGGGGACGAGCAGTACTTC.

The chain recombines TRBV27 with TRBJ1-1; D gene ambiguous. CDR1 is MNHEY and CDR2 is SMNVEV in the germline V gene (reference sequence). The CDR3 spans 14 residues. Between the trimmed V and J ends, which lost 5 bases and 1 base, there was a span of 11 bases. The CDR3 DNA sequence: TGTGCCAGCAGTGTCTCTTGGGGGAACACTGAAGCTTTCTTT. Translated: CASSVSWGNTEAFF.

The chain links TRBV5-1 to TRBJ2-1; TRBD1 is a possible D gene (6 bases). This CDR3 comprises 16 residues. Germline V lookup: CDR1 SGHRS, CDR2 YFSETQ. Trimming left V 3 bases short and J 0 bases short, with 13 bases between. CDR3 loop: CASSWGRRSSYNEQFF. The CDR3 DNA sequence: TGCGCCAGCAGCTGGGGGCGGAGGAGCTCCTACAATGAGCAGTTCTTC.

J is TRBJ2-7 and V is TRBV5-8; D possibly corresponds to TRBD2 (5 bases). From germline, CDR1 is SGHTS and CDR2 YDEGEE. Trimming pared 5 bases from V and 2 bases from J, leaving 8 bases between. The CDR3 consists of 12 residues. CDR3 amino acids: CASRAGTYEQYF. The CDR3 coding sequence is TGTGCCAGCAGGGCGGGTACCTACGAGCAGTACTTC.

In nucleotides, the CDR3 is TGTGCCAGCAGCTTAGGAAGGGCCCTAATTGCTGAAGCTTTCTTT. Encoded protein: CASSLGRALIAEAFF. V is TRBV7-9 and J is TRBJ1-1; no firm D call. Trimming cost V 1 base and J 6 bases, with 15 bases left between them. The CDR3 spans 15 residues. Germline-derived CDR1 and CDR2 are SEHNR and FQNEAQ (reference sequence).

This sequence joins TRBV18 and TRBJ2-7; no reliable D call. Germline CDR1 KGHSH, CDR2 LQKENI. This CDR3 spans 16 amino acids. V lost 0 bases, J lost 0 bases, and 12 bases lay in between. CDR3 bases: TGTGCCAGCTCACCACCGGACCGGGCTAGCTCCTACGAGCAGTACTTC. Protein: CASSPPDRASSYEQYF.

V and J are TRBV19 and TRBJ1-4, with D perhaps TRBD1 (5 bases). Germline-derived CDR1 and CDR2 are LNHDA and SQIVND (reference sequence). Trimming cost V 9 bases and J 0 bases, with 23 bases left between them. The CDR3 is 18 amino acids. CDR3 DNA sequence: TGTGCCAGCCGACGGGACGTAGACTATACTGCAACTAATGAAAAACTGTTTTTT. Protein product: CASRRDVDYTATNEKLFF.

The rearrangement uses TRBV13 and TRBJ1-3; weak D call: TRBD1 (5 bases). The CDR3 spans 16 residues. Trimming shortened V by 1 base and J by 4 bases, and 14 bases separated the two germline ends. Germline loops: CDR1 PRHDT, CDR2 FYEKMQ (reference sequence). CDR3 in amino acids: CASSLAGVVWGNTIYF. The CDR3 DNA follows: TGTGCCAGCAGCTTAGCGGGGGTCGTCTGGGGAAACACCATATATTTT.

About this clone itself: Other DNA sequences of this sample code for an identical CDR3. V gene TRBV27 combines with J gene TRBJ2-7; 10 bases fit TRBD1. The junction had 7 bases not matched to a gene; V was cut back by 5 bases and J by 6 bases. Germline CDR1 reads MNHEY; CDR2 reads SMNVEV (reference sequence). This CDR3 is 14 amino acids long. The CDR3 sequence is CASSLRDRGREQYF. DNA of the CDR3: TGTGCCAGCAGTCTCCGGGACAGGGGACGCGAGCAGTACTTC.